What follows are 4 T cell receptor beta chains derived from one specimen sequenced in a study of blood T cell repertoires in COVID-19 (dated by TCRdb to the early 2020s). Library creation used the immunoSEQ multiplex PCR assay. This is the immuneACCESS table as TCRdb keeps it, with only in-frame sequences that have V and J called. A part of the clones is gone; compared with another copy, unresolved V genes explain less than half, and the rest is unexplained. In this sample the table shows approximately 400,000 clones, 83% of which occur a single time. The top ten hold approximately 5% of the sample. Sequencing was carried out using PBMCs or T cells enriched from blood (not recorded which). Receptors were obtained from a woman aged 50 to 60 who had recovered from COVID-19.

This clone was seen a handful of times. The chain employs TRBV5-6 and TRBJ2-7; possible D gene TRBD1, 6 bases. The germline V and J ends were trimmed by 5 bases and 7 bases, with 22 bases remaining between them. This CDR3 region has 15 residues. CDR1 is SGHDT and CDR2 is YYEEEE in the germline V gene. CDR3 DNA sequence: TGTGCCAGCAGGCCCCACGCGGGCAGGGGACGAGAGCAGTACTTC. Protein: CASRPHAGRGREQYF.

V usage is TRBV2 and J usage is TRBJ2-2, with 9 bases matching TRBD2. CDR3 length equals 14 residues. Germline CDR1 reads SNHLY; CDR2 reads FYNNEI. V was clipped by 8 bases and J by 2 bases; unmatched bases: 3. In nucleotides, the CDR3 is TGTGCCAGCGCGGGGGGGCCTAACACCGGGGAGCTGTTTTTT. This codes for CASAGGPNTGELFF.

Note on this clone: Distinct nucleotide sequences in the sample also encode this CDR3. This rearrangement joins TRBV5-1 to TRBJ1-1; TRBD1 matches 8 bases. J lost 8 bases, V lost 0 bases, and 3 bases had no gene match. The CDR3 length is 13 residues. Germline loops: CDR1 SGHRS, CDR2 YFSETQ. The CDR3 region is CASSLGQGIEAFF. CDR3 DNA sequence: TGCGCCAGCAGCTTGGGACAGGGGATAGAAGCTTTCTTT.

J is TRBJ1-1 and V is TRBV21-1; the table's TRBD1 call for D was not verified on the DNA. TRBV21-1 is recorded as a pseudogene. This CDR3 has 16 residues. The CDR3 sequence: CASSNSPQGVNTEAFF. The CDR3 DNA follows: TGTGCCAGCAGCAATTCCCCACAGGGGGTGAACACTGAAGCTTTCTTT.